The 5 T cell receptor beta chains below all came from one sample that was sequenced in a study of T-cell memory formation after mild COVID-19 (TCRdb year 2021). Library construction relied on 5' RACE. Instrument on record: Illumina NovaSeq 6000. The public reads were run again by TCRdb, first through fastp at Q25 and then through MiXCR, and only productive beta chains were kept. Records with the same CDR3 protein are collapsed into one entry carrying the most frequent genes and DNA. In this sample the table shows some 120,000 distinct CDR3 sequences, over 15% of which occur a single time. The ten largest make up about 5.2% of the sample. The sequenced sample consisted of PBMCs or a T cell subset sorted from them (not recorded which). The receptor source for this set is a man between 18 and 29 years old who had mild COVID-19 (a few samples of this study predate the infection). The sample titles of this study are shuffled in the database, so cell type and time point are left out; the donor was told from shared clones.

This chain connects TRBV6-5 to TRBJ2-3, with 9 bases lining up with TRBD2. Looked up from germline, CDR1 is MNHEY and CDR2 is SVGAGI. The CDR3 covers 16 residues. The V gene end was trimmed by 0 bases and the J gene end by 5 bases; junction bases not matched to a gene: 6. CDR3 coding DNA: TGTGCCAGCAGTTACTCTCTAGCGGGGATCGAAGATACGCAGTATTTT. Residues: CASSYSLAGIEDTQYF.

This clonotype was seen only a few times. This chain uses TRBV7-9 with TRBJ2-2; tentative D call: TRBD1 (6 bases). The V gene's germline CDR1 is SEHNR and CDR2 FQNEAQ (reference sequence). Trimming left V 3 bases short and J 3 bases short, with 8 bases between. The length of the CDR3 is 14 residues. DNA for the CDR3: TGTGCCAGCAGCTTTAACAGGGACACCGGGGAGCTGTTTTTT. It translates to CASSFNRDTGELFF.

This clonotype was counted a few times. The V and J genes are TRBV7-6 and TRBJ2-7, with D unclear. V shed 5 bases and J shed 5 bases, with 10 bases lying between them. The V gene's germline CDR1 is SGHVS and CDR2 FNYEAQ. The CDR3 length is 12 residues. The CDR3 DNA is TGTGCCAGCAGCCACTTGGGCGACGAGCAGTACTTC. Protein: CASSHLGDEQYF.

The chain is built from TRBV9 and TRBJ1-4; the D is unclear. V was trimmed by 3 bases and J by 3 bases, leaving 6 bases between them. Germline values: CDR1 SGDLS, CDR2 YYNGEE. This CDR3 is 13 amino acids long. In nucleotides, the CDR3 is TGTGCCAGCAGCGAACAGCCTAATGAAAAACTGTTTTTT. It specifies CASSEQPNEKLFF.

This clonotype was picked up a small number of times. The J gene is TRBJ2-7, the V gene TRBV4-3; TRBD1 aligns across 10 bases. This CDR3 comprises 17 residues. Germline CDR1 reads LGHNA; CDR2 reads YSLEER. With 1 base clipped from V and 0 bases from J, the junction kept 6 bases outside the gene matches. CDR3 amino acids: CASSQGQGAPSSYEQYV. In DNA form, the CDR3 reads TGCGCCAGCAGCCAAGGACAGGGGGCTCCAAGCTCCTACGAGCAGTACGTC.